The rows below give T cell receptor beta chains drawn from one sample of a study of preoperative IRX-2 immunotherapy in early breast cancer. Clones were read by immunoSEQ multiplex PCR, and TCRdb kept only the in-frame ones, dropping some. The sample records approximately 96,000 clones, more than 80% being singletons. Sequencing used tumor tissue, obtained after IRX-2 immunotherapy. These receptors came from a human donor with breast cancer. Each CDR3 is given with its conserved first and last residue.

CDR3 protein | V gene | CDR3 length | J gene
CASRTSGGSTDMQYF | TRBV6-8 | 15 | TRBJ2-3
CASSLDETQYF | TRBV19 | 11 | TRBJ2-5
CASSYAPRGTYEQYF | TRBV6-8 | 15 | TRBJ2-7
CAWSRSRIPSTDTQYF | TRBV30 | 16 | TRBJ2-3
CASRGRGRLETQYF | TRBV6-8 | 14 | TRBJ2-5
CASSLGEGLNQPQHF | TRBV5-1 | 15 | TRBJ1-5
CASRSLWEQYF | TRBV19 | 11 | TRBJ2-7
CAWTIRRDSNYGYTF | TRBV30 | 15 | TRBJ1-2
CAWSRVMNTGELFF | TRBV30 | 14 | TRBJ2-2
CASSLESPTNEKLFF | TRBV5-1 | 15 | TRBJ1-4
CASRFPGTYYEQYF | TRBV2 | 14 | TRBJ2-7
CASTLPAQPQHF | TRBV28 | 12 | TRBJ1-5
CASSPSVGGGAEAFF | TRBV18 | 15 | TRBJ1-1
CASSGRTSNTGELFF | TRBV23-1 | 15 | TRBJ2-2
CAWSVQGASQPQHF | TRBV30 | 14 | TRBJ1-5
CASSVSTVSGGGYTF | TRBV9 | 15 | TRBJ1-2
CASSDRDSSVWAQHF | TRBV19 | 15 | TRBJ1-5
CASGDGKQSGAFF | TRBV7-2 | 13 | TRBJ1-1
CASSHEGTSGTDTQYF | TRBV1 | 16 | TRBJ2-3
CASRSIGGGGSYGYTF | TRBV5-1 | 16 | TRBJ1-2
CASSIFLLGDSGNTIYF | TRBV19 | 17 | TRBJ1-3
CASSSARGYTEAFF | TRBV11-3 | 14 | TRBJ1-1
CASERTGDYGYTF | TRBV19 | 13 | TRBJ1-2
CASSPAVDYEQYF | TRBV18 | 13 | TRBJ2-7
CASSLAVSYTEAFF | TRBV11-3 | 14 | TRBJ1-1
CASRRGQSSYEQYF | TRBV2 | 14 | TRBJ2-7
CAWRITGGGRSPLHF | TRBV30 | 15 | TRBJ1-6
CASSLGTPVSDTIYF | TRBV28 | 15 | TRBJ1-3